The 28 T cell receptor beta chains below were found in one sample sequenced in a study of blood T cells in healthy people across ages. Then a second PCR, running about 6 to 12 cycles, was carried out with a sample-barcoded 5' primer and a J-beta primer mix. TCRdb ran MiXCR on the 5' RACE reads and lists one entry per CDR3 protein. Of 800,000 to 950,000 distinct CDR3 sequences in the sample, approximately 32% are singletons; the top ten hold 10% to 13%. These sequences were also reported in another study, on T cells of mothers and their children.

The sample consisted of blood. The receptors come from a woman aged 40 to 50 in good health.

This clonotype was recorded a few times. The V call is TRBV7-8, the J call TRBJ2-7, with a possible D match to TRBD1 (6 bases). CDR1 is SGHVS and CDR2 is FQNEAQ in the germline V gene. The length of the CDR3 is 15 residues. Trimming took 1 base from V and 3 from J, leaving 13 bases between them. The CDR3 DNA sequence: TGTGCCAGCAGCTTAGTATCGACAGGTAACTACGAGCAGTACTTC. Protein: CASSLVSTGNYEQYF.

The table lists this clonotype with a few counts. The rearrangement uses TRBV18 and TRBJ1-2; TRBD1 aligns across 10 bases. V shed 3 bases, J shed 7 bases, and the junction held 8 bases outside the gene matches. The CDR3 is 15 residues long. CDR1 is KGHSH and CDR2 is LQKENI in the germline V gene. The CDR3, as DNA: TGTGCCAGCTCACCCGAGACAGGGGGCTTAGTTGGCTACACCTTC. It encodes CASSPETGGLVGYTF.

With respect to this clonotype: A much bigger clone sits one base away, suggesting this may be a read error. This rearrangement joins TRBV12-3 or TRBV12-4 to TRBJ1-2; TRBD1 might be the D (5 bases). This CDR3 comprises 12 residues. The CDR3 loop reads CASSPGHYGHTF. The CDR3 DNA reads TGTGCCAGCAGCCCAGGGCACTATGGCCACACCTTC.

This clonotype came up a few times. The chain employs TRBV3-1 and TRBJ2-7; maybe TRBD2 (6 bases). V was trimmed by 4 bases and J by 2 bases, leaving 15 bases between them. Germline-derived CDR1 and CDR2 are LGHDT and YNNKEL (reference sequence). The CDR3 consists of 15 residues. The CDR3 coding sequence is TGTGCCAGCAGCCCCACTGGAGGGTCCACCTACGAGCAGTACTTC. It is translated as CASSPTGGSTYEQYF.

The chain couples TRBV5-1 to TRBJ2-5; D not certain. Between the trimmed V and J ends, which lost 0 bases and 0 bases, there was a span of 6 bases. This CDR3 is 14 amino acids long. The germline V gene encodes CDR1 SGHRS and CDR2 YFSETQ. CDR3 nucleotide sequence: TGCGCCAGCAGCTTGGGGGAACACCAAGAGACCCAGTACTTC. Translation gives CASSLGEHQETQYF.

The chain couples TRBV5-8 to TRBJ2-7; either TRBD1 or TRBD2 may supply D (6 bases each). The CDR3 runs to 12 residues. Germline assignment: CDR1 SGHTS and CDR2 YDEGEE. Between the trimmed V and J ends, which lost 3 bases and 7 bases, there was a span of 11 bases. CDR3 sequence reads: CASSYRGDEQYF. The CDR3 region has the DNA TGTGCCAGCAGCTATAGGGGGGATGAGCAGTACTTC.

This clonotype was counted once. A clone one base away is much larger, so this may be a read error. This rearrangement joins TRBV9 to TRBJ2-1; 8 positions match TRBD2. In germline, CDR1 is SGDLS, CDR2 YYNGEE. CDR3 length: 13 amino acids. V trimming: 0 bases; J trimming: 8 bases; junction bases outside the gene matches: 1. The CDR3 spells CASSVVREDEQFF. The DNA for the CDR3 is TGTGCCAGCAGCGTAGTGCGGGAGGATGAGCAGTTCTTC.

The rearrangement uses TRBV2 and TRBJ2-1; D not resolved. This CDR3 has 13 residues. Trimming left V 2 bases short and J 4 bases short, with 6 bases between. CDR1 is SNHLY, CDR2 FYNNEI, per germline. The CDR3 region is CASSESWYNEQFF. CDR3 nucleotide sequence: TGTGCCAGCAGTGAAAGTTGGTACAATGAGCAGTTCTTC.

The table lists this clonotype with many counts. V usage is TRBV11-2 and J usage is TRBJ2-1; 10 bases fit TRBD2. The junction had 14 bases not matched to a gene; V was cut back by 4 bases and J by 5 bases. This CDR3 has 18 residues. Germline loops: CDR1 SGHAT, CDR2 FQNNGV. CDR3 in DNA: TGTGCCAGCAGCTCCGACAGTAGCGGGGGGCTATTAGACAATGAGCAGTTCTTC. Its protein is CASSSDSSGGLLDNEQFF.

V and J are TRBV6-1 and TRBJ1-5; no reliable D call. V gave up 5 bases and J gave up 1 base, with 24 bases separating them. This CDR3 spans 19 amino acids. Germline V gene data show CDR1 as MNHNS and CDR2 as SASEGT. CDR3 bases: TGTGCCAGCAGTCCGGCCCTTACTACGGGAAAGAGAAGCAATCAGCCCCAGCATTTT. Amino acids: CASSPALTTGKRSNQPQHF.

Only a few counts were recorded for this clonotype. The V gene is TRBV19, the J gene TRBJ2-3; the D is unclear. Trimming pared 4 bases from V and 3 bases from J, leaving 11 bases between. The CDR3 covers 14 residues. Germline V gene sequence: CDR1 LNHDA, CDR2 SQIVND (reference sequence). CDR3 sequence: CASSRRTSTDTQYF. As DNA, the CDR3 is TGTGCCAGTAGTAGACGCACGAGTACAGATACGCAGTATTTT.

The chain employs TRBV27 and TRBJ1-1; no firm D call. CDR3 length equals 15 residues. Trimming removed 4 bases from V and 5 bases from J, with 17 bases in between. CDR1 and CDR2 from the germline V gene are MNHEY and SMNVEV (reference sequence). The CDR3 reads CASSSLGKVQTEAFF. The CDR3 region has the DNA TGTGCCAGCAGTTCCTTGGGGAAGGTTCAAACTGAAGCTTTCTTT.

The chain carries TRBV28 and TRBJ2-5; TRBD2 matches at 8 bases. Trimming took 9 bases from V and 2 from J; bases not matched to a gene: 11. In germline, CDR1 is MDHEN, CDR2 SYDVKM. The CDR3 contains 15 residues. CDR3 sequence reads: CASKPAGEPQETQYF. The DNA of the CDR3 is TGTGCCAGTAAACCAGCGGGGGAGCCGCAAGAGACCCAGTACTTC. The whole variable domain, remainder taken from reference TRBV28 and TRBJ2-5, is DVKVTQSSRYLVKRTGEKVFLECVQDMDHENMFWYRQDPGLGLRLIYFSYDVKMKEKGDIPEGYSVSREKKERFSLILESASTNQTSMYLCASKPAGEPQETQYFGPGTRLLVL.

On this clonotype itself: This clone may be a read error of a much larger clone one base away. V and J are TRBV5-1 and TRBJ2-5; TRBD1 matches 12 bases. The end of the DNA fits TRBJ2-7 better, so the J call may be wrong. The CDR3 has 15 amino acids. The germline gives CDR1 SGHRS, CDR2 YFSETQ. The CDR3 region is CASGNPGQGASEQYF. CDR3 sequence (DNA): TGCGCCAGCGGCAATCCGGGACAGGGGGCGAGCGAGCAGTACTTC.

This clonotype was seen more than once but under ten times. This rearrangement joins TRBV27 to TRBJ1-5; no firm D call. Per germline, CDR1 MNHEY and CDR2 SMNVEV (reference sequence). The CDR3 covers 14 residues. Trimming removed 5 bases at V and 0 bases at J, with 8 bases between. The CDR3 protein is CASSDTDSNQPQHF. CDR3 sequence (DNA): TGTGCCAGCAGTGACACGGATAGCAATCAGCCCCAGCATTTT.

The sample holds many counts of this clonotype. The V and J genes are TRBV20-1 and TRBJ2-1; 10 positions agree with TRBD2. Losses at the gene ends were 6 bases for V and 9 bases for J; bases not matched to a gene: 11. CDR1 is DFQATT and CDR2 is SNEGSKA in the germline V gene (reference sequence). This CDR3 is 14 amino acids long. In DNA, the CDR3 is TGCAGTGCAAGGCCGGGACTAGCGTTCGGTGAGCAGTTCTTC. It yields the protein CSARPGLAFGEQFF.

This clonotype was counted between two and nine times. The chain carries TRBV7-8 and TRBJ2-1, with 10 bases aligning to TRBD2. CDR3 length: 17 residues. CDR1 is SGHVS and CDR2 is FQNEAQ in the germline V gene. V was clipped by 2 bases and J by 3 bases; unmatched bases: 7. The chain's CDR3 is CASSLSSRLAGYNEQFF. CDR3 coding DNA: TGTGCCAGCAGCTTATCGTCCCGACTAGCGGGCTACAATGAGCAGTTCTTC.

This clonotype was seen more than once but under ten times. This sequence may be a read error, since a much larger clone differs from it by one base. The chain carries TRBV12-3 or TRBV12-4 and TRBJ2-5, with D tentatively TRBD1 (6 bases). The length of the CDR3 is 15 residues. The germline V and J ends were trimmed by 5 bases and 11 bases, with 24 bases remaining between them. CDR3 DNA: TGTGCCAGCAGTCCCATCGGTGACAGGTCTTTAGAGCAGTACTTC. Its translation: CASSPIGDRSLEQYF.

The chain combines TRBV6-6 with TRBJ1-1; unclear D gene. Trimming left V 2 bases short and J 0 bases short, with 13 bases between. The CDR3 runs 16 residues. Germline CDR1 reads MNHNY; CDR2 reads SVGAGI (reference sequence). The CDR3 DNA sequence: TGTGCCAGCAGTTACAGCGGGTCCCCCTTGAACACTGAAGCTTTCTTT. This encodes CASSYSGSPLNTEAFF.

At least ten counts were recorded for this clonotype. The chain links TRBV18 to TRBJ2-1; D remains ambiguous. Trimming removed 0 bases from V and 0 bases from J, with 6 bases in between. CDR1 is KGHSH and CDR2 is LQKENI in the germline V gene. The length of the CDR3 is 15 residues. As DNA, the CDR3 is TGTGCCAGCTCACCACCCGGTGACTCCTACAATGAGCAGTTCTTC. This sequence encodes CASSPPGDSYNEQFF.

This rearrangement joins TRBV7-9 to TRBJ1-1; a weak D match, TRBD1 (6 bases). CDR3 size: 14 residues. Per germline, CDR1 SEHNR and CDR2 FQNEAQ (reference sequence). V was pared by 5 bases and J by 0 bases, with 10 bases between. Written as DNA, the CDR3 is TGTGCCAGCAGCACCACAGGGATGAACACTGAAGCTTTCTTT. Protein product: CASSTTGMNTEAFF.

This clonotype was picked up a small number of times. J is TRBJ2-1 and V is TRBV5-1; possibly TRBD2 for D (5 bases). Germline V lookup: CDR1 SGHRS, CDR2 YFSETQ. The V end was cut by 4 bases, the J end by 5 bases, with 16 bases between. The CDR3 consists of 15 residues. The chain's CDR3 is CASSPERRTDNEQFF. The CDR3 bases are TGCGCCAGCAGCCCCGAGCGTCGGACTGACAATGAGCAGTTCTTC.

The CDR3 sequence is CSAYRVDKNILYF. The CDR3 DNA is TGCAGCGCGTACAGGGTAGACAAAAACATTCTGTACTTC. The chain recombines TRBV29-1 with TRBJ2-7, with a possible D match to TRBD1 (6 bases). The V and J ends lost 7 bases and 12 bases respectively, with 25 bases between them. Germline CDR1 is SQVTM and CDR2 is ANQGSEA. There are 13 residues in the CDR3.

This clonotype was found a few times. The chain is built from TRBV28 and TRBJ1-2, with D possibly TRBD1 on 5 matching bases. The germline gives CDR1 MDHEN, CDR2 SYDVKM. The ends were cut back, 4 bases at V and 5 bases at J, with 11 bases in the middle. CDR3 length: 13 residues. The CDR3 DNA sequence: TGTGCCAGCAGTTCGGGACGGGGTTATGGCTACACCTTC. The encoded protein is CASSSGRGYGYTF.

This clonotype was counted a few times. Written as DNA, the CDR3 is TGTGCCATCAGTATTACAGGGGGCTCCTACAATGAGCAGTTCTTC. Protein product: CAISITGGSYNEQFF. The J gene is TRBJ2-1, the V gene TRBV10-3; 8 bases match TRBD1. This CDR3 region has 15 residues. The V and J ends lost 5 bases and 0 bases, in that order; junction bases with no gene match: 3. Germline assignment: CDR1 ENHRY and CDR2 SYGVKD.

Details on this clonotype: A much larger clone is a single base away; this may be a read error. CDR3 in amino acids: CASSWDVLGREQYF. DNA for the CDR3: TGCGCCAGCAGCTGGGACGTCCTAGGTCGCGAGCAGTACTTC. The chain has TRBV5-1 and TRBJ2-4; the D gene could be TRBD1 or TRBD2 (5 bases each). The DNA end is more similar to TRBJ2-7, so the J call may be wrong. Per germline, CDR1 SGHRS and CDR2 YFSETQ. There are 14 residues in the CDR3.

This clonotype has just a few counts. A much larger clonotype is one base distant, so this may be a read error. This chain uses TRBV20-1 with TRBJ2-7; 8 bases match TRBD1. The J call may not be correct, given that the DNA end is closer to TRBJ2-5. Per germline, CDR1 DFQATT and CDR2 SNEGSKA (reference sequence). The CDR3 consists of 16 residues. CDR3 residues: CSAFDRGRRGRETQYF. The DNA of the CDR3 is TGCAGTGCTTTTGACAGGGGTCGGAGAGGGCGGGAGACCCAGTACTTC.

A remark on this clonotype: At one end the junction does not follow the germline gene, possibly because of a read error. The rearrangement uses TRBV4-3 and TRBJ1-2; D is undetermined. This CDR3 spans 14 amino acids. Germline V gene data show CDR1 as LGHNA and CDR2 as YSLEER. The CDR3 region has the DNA TGCACCAGCAGCCAAGATACAGATAACTATGGCTACACCTTC. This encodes CTSSQDTDNYGYTF.